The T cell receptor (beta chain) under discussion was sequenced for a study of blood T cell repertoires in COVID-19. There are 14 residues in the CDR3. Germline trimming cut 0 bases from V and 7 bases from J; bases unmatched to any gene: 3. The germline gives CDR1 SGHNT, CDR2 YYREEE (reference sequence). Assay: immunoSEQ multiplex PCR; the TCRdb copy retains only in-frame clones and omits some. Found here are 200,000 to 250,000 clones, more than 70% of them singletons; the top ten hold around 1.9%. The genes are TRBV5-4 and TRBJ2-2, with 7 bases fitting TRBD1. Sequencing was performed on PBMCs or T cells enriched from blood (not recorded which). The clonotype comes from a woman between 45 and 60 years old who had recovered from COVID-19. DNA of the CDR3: TGTGCCAGCAGCTTGGACAGGGGAGTCGGGGAGCTGTTTTTT. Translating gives CASSLDRGVGELFF.